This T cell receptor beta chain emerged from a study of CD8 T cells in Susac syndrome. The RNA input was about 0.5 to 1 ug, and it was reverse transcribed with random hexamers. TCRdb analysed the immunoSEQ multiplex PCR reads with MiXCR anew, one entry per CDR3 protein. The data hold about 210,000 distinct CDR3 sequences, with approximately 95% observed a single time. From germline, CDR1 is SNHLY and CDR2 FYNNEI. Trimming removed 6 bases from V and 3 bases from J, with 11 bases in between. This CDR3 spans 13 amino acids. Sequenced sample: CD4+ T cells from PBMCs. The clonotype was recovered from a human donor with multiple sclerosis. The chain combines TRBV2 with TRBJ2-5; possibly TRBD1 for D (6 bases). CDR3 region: CASRRTVKETQYF. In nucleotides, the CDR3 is TGTGCCAGCAGACGGACAGTCAAAGAGACCCAGTACTTC.